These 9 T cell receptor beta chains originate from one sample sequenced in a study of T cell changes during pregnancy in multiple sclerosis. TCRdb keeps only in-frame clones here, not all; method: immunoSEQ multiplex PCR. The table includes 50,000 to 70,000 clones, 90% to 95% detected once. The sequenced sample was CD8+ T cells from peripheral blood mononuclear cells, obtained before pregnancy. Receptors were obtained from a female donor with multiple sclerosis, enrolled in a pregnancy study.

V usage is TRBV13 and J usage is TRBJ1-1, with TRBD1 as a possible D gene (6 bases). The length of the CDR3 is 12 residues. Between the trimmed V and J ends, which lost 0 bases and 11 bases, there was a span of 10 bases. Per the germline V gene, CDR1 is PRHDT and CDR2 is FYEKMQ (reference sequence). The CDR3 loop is CASSLGGRGAFF. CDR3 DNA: TGTGCCAGCAGCTTAGGAGGGAGGGGGGCTTTCTTT.

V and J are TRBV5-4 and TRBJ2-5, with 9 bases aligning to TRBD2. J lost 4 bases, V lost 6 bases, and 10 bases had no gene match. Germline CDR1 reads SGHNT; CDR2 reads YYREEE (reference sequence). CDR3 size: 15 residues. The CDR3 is CASTFSGGTSETQYF. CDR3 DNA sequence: TGTGCCAGCACTTTCAGCGGGGGGACGTCAGAGACCCAGTACTTC.

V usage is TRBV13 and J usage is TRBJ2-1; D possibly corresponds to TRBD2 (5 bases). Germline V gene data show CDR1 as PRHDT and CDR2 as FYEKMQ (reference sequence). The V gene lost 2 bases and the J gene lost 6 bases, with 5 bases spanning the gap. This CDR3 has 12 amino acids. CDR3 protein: CASSLSGNEQFF. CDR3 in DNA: TGTGCCAGCAGCTTAAGCGGCAATGAGCAGTTCTTC.

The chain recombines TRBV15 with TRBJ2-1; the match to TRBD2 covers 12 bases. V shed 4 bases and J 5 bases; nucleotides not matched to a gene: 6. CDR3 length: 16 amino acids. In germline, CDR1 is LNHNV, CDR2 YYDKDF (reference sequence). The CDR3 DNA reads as TGTGCCACCAGCACCAGACTAGCGGGGGAGAACAATGAGCAGTTCTTC. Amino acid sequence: CATSTRLAGENNEQFF.

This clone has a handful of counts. The CDR3 here is CASSLKGGGTGELFF. CDR3 DNA sequence: TGTGCCAGCAGCTTGAAGGGAGGGGGCACCGGGGAGCTGTTTTTT. This chain uses TRBV11-2 with TRBJ2-2, with D possibly matching TRBD2 (7 bases). The CDR3 contains 15 residues. Per the germline V gene, CDR1 is SGHAT and CDR2 is FQNNGV. V was trimmed by 3 bases and J by 4 bases, leaving 12 bases between them.

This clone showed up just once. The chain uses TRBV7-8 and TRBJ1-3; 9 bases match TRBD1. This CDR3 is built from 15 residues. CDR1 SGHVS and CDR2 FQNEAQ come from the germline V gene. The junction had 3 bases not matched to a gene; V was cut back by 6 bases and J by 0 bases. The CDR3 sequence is CASRPTGGSGNTIYF. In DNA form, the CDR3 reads TGTGCCAGCAGGCCGACAGGGGGCTCTGGAAACACCATATATTTT.

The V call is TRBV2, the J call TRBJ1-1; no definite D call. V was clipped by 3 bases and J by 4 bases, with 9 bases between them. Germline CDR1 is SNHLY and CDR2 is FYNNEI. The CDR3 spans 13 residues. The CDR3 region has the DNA TGTGCCAGCAGTGACCTTGCGAGCACTGAAGCTTTCTTT. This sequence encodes CASSDLASTEAFF.

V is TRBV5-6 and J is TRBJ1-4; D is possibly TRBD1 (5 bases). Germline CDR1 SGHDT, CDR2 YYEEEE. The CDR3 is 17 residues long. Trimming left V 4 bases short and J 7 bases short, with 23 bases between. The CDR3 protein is CASSQTAGMGKIEKLFF. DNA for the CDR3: TGTGCCAGCAGCCAGACAGCAGGGATGGGGAAGATTGAAAAACTGTTTTTT.

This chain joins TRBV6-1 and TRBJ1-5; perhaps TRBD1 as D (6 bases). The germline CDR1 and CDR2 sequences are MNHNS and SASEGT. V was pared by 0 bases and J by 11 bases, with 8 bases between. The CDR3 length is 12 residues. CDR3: CASSEAPGAQHF. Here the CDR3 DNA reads TGTGCCAGCAGTGAAGCGCCAGGGGCCCAGCATTTT.